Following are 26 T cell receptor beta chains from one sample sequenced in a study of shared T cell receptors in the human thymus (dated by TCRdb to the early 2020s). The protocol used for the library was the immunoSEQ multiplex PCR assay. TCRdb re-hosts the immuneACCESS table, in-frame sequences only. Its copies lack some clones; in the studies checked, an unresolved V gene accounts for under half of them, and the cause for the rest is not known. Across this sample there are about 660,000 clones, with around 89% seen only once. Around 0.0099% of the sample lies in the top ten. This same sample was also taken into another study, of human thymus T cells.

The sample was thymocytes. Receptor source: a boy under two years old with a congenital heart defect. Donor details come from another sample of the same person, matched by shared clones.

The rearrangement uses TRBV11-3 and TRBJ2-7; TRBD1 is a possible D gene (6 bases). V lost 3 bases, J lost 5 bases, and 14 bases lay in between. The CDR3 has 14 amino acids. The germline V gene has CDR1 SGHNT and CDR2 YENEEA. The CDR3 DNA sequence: TGTGCCAGCAGCTTGGCAGGGGTTATGGACGAGCAGTACTTC. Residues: CASSLAGVMDEQYF.

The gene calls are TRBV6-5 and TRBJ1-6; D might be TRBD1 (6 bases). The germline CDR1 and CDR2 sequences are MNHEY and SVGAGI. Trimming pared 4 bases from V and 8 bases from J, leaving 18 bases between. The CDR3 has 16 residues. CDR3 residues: CASSSKPGHYHSPLHF. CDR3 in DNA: TGTGCCAGCAGTTCGAAACCGGGACATTATCATTCACCCCTCCACTTT.

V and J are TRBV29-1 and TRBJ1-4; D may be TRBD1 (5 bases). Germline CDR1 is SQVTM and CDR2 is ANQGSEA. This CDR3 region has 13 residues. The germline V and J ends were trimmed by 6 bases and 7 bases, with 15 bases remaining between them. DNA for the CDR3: TGCAGCGTCCGGACACATCCTTTTGAAAAACTGTTTTTT. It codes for CSVRTHPFEKLFF.

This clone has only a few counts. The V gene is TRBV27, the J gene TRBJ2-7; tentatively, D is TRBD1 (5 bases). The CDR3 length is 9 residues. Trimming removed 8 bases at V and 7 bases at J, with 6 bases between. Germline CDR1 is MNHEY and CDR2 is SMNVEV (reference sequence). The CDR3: CASGQEQYF. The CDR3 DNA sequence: TGTGCCAGCGGACAAGAGCAGTACTTC.

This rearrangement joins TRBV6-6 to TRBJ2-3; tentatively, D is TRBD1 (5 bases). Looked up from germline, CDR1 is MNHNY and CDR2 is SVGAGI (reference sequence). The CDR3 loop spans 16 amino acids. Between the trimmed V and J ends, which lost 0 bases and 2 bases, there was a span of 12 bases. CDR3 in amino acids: CASSYSRGSFTDTQYF. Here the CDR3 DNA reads TGTGCCAGCAGTTACTCTAGGGGATCCTTCACAGATACGCAGTATTTT.

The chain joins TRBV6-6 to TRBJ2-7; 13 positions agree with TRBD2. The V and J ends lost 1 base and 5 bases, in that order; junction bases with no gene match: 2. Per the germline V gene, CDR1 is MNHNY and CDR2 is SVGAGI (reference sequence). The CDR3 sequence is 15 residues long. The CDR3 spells CASSYCGTSGNEQYF. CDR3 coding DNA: TGTGCCAGCAGTTACTGTGGGACTAGCGGGAACGAGCAGTACTTC.

The CDR3 DNA is TGTGCCAGCAGTTGGACAGGGAGAGATACGCAGTATTTT. This encodes CASSWTGRDTQYF. The rearrangement links TRBV6-1 to TRBJ2-3; the match to TRBD1 covers 8 bases. This CDR3 spans 13 amino acids. Germline loops: CDR1 MNHNS, CDR2 SASEGT. Trimming at V came to 5 bases and at J to 5 bases, leaving 3 bases not matched to a gene.

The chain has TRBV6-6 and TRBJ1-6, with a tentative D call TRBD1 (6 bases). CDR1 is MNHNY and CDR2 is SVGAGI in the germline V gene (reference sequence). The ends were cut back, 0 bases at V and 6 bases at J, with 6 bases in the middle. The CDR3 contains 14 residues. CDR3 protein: CASSYSDSNSPLHF. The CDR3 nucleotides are TGTGCCAGCAGTTACTCGGACAGTAATTCACCCCTCCACTTT.

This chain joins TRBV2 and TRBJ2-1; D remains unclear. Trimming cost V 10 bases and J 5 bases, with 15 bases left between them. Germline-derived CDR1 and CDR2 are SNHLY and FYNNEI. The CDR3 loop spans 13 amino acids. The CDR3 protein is CATPTAENNEQFF. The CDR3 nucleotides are TGTGCCACCCCGACGGCGGAAAACAATGAGCAGTTCTTC.

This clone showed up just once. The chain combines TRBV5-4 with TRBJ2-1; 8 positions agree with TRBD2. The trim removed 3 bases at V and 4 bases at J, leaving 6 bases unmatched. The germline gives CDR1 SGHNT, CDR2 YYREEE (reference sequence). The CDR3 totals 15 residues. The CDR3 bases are TGTGCCAGCAGCTGGGTCGGGGGGGGTTACAATGAGCAGTTCTTC. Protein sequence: CASSWVGGGYNEQFF.

This CDR3 is CASSQEGVGQGKRDEQYF. In DNA, the CDR3 is TGCGCCAGCAGCCAAGAGGGAGTAGGACAGGGGAAAAGGGACGAGCAGTACTTC. This rearrangement joins TRBV4-3 to TRBJ2-7; 9 nucleotides match TRBD1. CDR3 length equals 18 residues. CDR1 and CDR2 (germline): LGHNA, YSLEER. J was trimmed by 5 bases and V by 0 bases; bases with no gene match: 14.

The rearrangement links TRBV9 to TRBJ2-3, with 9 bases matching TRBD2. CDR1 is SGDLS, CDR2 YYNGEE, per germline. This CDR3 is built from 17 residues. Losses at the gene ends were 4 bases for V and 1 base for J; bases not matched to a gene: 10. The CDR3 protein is CASSPFAGGQRTDTQYF. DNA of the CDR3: TGTGCCAGCAGCCCTTTCGCGGGAGGGCAACGCACAGATACGCAGTATTTT.

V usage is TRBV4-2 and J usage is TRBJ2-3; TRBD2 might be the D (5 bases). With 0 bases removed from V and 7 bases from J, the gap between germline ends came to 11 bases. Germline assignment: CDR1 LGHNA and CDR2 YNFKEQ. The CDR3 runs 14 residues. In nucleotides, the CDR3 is TGTGCCAGCAGCCAAGATCGTGGGGAGTATACGCAGTATTTT. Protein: CASSQDRGEYTQYF.

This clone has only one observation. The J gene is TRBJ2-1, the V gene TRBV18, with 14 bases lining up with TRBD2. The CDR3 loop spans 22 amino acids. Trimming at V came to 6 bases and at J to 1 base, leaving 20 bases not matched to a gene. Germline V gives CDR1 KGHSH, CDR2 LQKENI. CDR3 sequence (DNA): TGTGCCAGCTCCCACCGGGACAGGGGGACTAGCGGGAGTGAGGGGTCCTACAATGAGCAGTTCTTC. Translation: CASSHRDRGTSGSEGSYNEQFF.

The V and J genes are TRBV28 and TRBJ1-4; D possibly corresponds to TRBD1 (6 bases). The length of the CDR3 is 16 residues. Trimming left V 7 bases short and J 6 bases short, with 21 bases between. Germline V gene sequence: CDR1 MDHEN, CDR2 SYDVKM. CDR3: CASTSPRGPWDEKLFF. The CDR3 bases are TGTGCCAGCACCTCGCCCAGGGGCCCCTGGGATGAAAAACTGTTTTTT.

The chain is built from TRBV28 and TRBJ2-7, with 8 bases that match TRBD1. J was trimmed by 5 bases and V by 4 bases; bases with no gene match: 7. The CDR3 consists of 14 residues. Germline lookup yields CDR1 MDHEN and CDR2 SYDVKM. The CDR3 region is CASSSVDRVDEQYF. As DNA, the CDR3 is TGTGCCAGCAGTTCGGTGGACAGGGTCGACGAGCAGTACTTC.

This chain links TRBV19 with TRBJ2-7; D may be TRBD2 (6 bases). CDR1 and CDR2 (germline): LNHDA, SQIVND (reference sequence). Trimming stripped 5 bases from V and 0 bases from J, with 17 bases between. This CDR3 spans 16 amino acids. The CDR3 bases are TGTGCCAGTAGTTTGAGAGGCGGGGCGAGCTCCTACGAGCAGTACTTC. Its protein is CASSLRGGASSYEQYF.

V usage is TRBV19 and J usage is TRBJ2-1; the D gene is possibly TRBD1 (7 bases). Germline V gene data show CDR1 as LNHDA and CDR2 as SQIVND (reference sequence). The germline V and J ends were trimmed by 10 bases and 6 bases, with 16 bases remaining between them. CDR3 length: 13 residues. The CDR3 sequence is CATRQGGINEQFF. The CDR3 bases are TGTGCCACCAGACAGGGAGGAATCAATGAGCAGTTCTTC.

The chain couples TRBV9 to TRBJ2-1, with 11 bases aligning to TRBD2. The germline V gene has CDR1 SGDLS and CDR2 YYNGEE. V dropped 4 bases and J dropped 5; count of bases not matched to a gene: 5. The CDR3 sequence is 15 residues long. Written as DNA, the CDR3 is TGTGCCAGCAGCATCCTAGCGGGAGGTCACAATGAGCAGTTCTTC. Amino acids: CASSILAGGHNEQFF.

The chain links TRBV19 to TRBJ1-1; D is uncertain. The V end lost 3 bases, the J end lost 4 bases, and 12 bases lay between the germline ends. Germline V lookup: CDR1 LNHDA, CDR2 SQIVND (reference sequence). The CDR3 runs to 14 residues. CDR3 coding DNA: TGTGCCAGTAGTATTTACGGGGAGGGCACTGAAGCTTTCTTT. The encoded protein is CASSIYGEGTEAFF. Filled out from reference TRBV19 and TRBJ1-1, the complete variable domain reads DGGITQSPKYLFRKEGQNVTLSCEQNLNHDAMYWYRQDPGQGLRLIYYSQIVNDFQKGDIAEGYSVSREKKESFPLTVTSAQKNPTAFYLCASSIYGEGTEAFFGQGTRLTVV.

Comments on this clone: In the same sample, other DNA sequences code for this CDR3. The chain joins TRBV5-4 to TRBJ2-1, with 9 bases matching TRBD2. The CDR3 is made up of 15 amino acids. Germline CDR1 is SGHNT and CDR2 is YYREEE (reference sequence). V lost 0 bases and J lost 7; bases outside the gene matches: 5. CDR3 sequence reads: CASSLVAGVRNEQFF. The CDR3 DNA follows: TGTGCCAGCAGCTTGGTAGCGGGAGTAAGAAATGAGCAGTTCTTC.

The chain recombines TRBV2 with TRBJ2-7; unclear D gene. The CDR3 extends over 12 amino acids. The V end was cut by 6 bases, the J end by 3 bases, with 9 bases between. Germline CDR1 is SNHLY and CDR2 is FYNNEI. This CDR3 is CASRRRCYEQYF. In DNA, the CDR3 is TGTGCCAGCAGACGTCGGTGCTACGAGCAGTACTTC.

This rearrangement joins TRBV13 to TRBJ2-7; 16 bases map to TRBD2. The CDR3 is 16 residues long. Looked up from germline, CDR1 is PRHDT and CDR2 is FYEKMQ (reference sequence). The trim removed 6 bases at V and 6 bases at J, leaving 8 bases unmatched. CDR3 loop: CASSSGTSGRACEQYF. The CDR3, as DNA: TGTGCCAGCAGTTCCGGGACTAGCGGGAGGGCCTGCGAGCAGTACTTC.

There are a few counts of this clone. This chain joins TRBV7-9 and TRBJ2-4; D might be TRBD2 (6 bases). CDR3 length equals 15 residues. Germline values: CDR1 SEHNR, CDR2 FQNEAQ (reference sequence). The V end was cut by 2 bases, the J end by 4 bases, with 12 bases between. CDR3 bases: TGTGCCAGCAGCTTAATGCAGGGACTTAAAAACATTCAGTACTTC. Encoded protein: CASSLMQGLKNIQYF. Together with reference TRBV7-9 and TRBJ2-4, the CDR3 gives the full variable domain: DTGVSQNPRHKITKRGQNVTFRCDPISEHNRLYWYRQTLGQGPEFLTYFQNEAQLEKSRLLSDRFSAERPKGSFSTLEIQRTEQGDSAMYLCASSLMQGLKNIQYFGAGTRLSVL.

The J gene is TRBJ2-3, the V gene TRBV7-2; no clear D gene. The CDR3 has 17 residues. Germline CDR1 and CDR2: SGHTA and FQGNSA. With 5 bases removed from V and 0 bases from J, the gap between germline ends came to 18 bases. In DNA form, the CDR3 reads TGTGCCAGCAGCCTCCGTCTGAGGTCAACTAGCACAGATACGCAGTATTTT. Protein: CASSLRLRSTSTDTQYF.

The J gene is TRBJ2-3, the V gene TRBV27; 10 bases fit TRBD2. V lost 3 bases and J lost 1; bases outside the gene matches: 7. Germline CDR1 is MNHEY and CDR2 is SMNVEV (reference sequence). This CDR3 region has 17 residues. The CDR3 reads CASSFPGLAERTDTQYF. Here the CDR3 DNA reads TGTGCCAGCAGTTTCCCCGGACTAGCGGAACGCACAGATACGCAGTATTTT.